These 18 T cell receptor beta chains share one sample of origin, sequenced in a study of radiotherapy plus CTLA-4 blockade in lung cancer. Generated by immunoSEQ multiplex PCR, the TCRdb table keeps only in-frame clones and is missing some. Among roughly 93,000 clones, 80% to 85% were seen once, and the ten largest hold about 3.5%. Sequences were derived from peripheral blood, sampled from a patient treated with radiotherapy plus ipilimumab. The receptors were gathered from a human donor with non-small cell lung cancer who had a partial response to radiotherapy plus ipilimumab.

V and J are TRBV10-1 and TRBJ2-7; 13 positions match TRBD2. Trimming at V came to 10 bases and at J to 0 bases, leaving 9 bases not matched to a gene. CDR3 size: 16 residues. The germline gives CDR1 WNHNN, CDR2 SYGVQD (reference sequence). CDR3 residues: CANTTSGRGSSYEQYF. CDR3 coding DNA: TGCGCCAACACAACTAGCGGGAGGGGTAGCTCCTACGAGCAGTACTTC.

CDR3 sequence: CASSPKSGQGARNEKLFF. The CDR3 DNA reads TGTGCCAGCAGCCCAAAGTCGGGACAGGGGGCCCGAAATGAAAAACTGTTTTTT. This sequence joins TRBV7-8 and TRBJ1-4, with 12 bases aligning to TRBD1. Germline V gene data show CDR1 as SGHVS and CDR2 as FQNEAQ. The CDR3 spans 18 residues. V shed 5 bases and J 5 bases; nucleotides not matched to a gene: 12.

V usage is TRBV6-5 and J usage is TRBJ2-3; 10 positions agree with TRBD2. CDR1 and CDR2 (germline): MNHEY, SVGAGI. The CDR3 totals 14 residues. V lost 6 bases and J lost 3; bases outside the gene matches: 3. The CDR3 bases are TGTGCCAGCAGCCTACTAGCGGGAACAGATACGCAGTATTTT. It is translated as CASSLLAGTDTQYF.

This clone occurred once. The gene calls are TRBV7-9 and TRBJ2-7, with D hard to call. Trimming removed 5 bases at V and 6 bases at J, with 8 bases between. Germline CDR1 and CDR2: SEHNR and FQNEAQ (reference sequence). This CDR3 is 11 amino acids long. CDR3 DNA sequence: TGTGCCAGCAGCACGGCGGTCGAGCAGTACTTC. Encoded protein: CASSTAVEQYF.

The gene calls are TRBV27 and TRBJ1-5, with D unclear. Germline CDR1 MNHEY, CDR2 SMNVEV (reference sequence). The CDR3 contains 13 residues. The V and J ends lost 4 bases and 5 bases respectively, with 9 bases between them. The DNA for the CDR3 is TGTGCCAGCAGTTGGCAGTCAGATCAGCCCCAGCATTTT. Translation: CASSWQSDQPQHF.

The chain combines TRBV27 with TRBJ1-2; tentative D call: TRBD1 (5 bases). CDR1 and CDR2 (germline): MNHEY, SMNVEV (reference sequence). V lost 2 bases and J lost 2, with 9 bases in between. CDR3 length: 14 amino acids. As DNA, the CDR3 is TGTGCCAGCAGTTTAAAGGGGTTAAACTATGGCTACACCTTC. Its translation: CASSLKGLNYGYTF.

A few counts support this clone. The gene calls are TRBV7-2 and TRBJ2-3; D might be TRBD2 (5 bases). CDR3 size: 13 residues. CDR1 and CDR2 (germline): SGHTA, FQGNSA. Trimming cost V 0 bases and J 4 bases, with 5 bases left between them. The CDR3 region has the DNA TGTGCCAGCAGCTTAGCCGGGGCAGATACGCAGTATTTT. This encodes CASSLAGADTQYF.

The chain carries TRBV5-1 and TRBJ1-4; TRBD1 aligns across 10 bases. The CDR3 extends over 16 amino acids. CDR1 SGHRS and CDR2 YFSETQ come from the germline V gene. The junction had 3 bases not matched to a gene; V was cut back by 4 bases and J by 0 bases. The DNA for the CDR3 is TGCGCCAGCAGCCCGGGGACAGGGGCAACTAATGAAAAACTGTTTTTT. Residues: CASSPGTGATNEKLFF.

This clone was seen once. The chain joins TRBV5-3 to TRBJ1-3; 7 bases are a match to TRBD1. TRBV5-3 is marked as an open reading frame, function uncertain. This CDR3 has 16 amino acids. J lost 0 bases, V lost 1 base, and 4 bases had no gene match. CDR3 nucleotide sequence: TGTGCCAGAAGCTTGAGAGGGGGCCCCTCTGGAAACACCATATATTTT. It yields the protein CARSLRGGPSGNTIYF.

The V and J genes are TRBV11-2 and TRBJ2-7, with D perhaps TRBD2 (5 bases). The CDR3 has 13 residues. Trimming cost V 3 bases and J 0 bases, with 6 bases left between them. CDR1 and CDR2 from the germline V gene are SGHAT and FQNNGV. CDR3 in DNA: TGTGCCAGCAGCTTCCGGGACTCCTACGAGCAGTACTTC. As protein: CASSFRDSYEQYF.

The rearrangement uses TRBV6-1 and TRBJ1-2; 11 nucleotides align to TRBD1. The germline gives CDR1 MNHNS, CDR2 SASEGT. The CDR3 spans 14 residues. Trimming removed 4 bases from V and 7 bases from J; junction bases left unmatched: 5. DNA for the CDR3: TGTGCCAGCAGTGTGGACAGGGGGCGCGTTGGCTACACCTTC. It specifies CASSVDRGRVGYTF.

The chain joins TRBV5-1 to TRBJ2-1; 7 bases match TRBD1. After removal of 7 bases from V and 4 bases from J, the junction contained 8 bases not matched to a gene. The CDR3 is made up of 14 amino acids. Germline V lookup: CDR1 SGHRS, CDR2 YFSETQ. The CDR3 nucleotides read TGCGCCAGCTGCGACAGGGCGGAATACAATGAGCAGTTCTTC. Translating it yields CASCDRAEYNEQFF. The full variable domain, completed using reference TRBV5-1 and TRBJ2-1, is KAGVTQTPRYLIKTRGQQVTLSCSPISGHRSVSWYQQTPGQGLQFLFEYFSETQRNKGNFPGRFSGRQFSNSRSEMNVSTLELGDSALYLCASCDRAEYNEQFFGPGTRLTVL.

This sequence joins TRBV4-1 and TRBJ2-7, with 8 bases identical to TRBD2. J was trimmed by 4 bases and V by 4 bases; bases with no gene match: 9. The CDR3 contains 15 residues. The germline V gene has CDR1 MGHRA and CDR2 YSYEKL. The CDR3 spells CASSLLGLEFYEQYF. The CDR3 nucleotides read TGCGCCAGCAGCCTCTTGGGACTAGAGTTTTACGAGCAGTACTTC.

The CDR3 spells CASSSWAGLEYNEQFF. The CDR3 DNA sequence: TGTGCCAGCAGCTCCTGGGCCGGACTAGAGTACAATGAGCAGTTCTTC. This sequence joins TRBV11-2 and TRBJ2-1, with 7 bases identical to TRBD2. The V segment lost 4 bases and the J segment 4 bases; nucleotides outside the gene matches: 10. Germline V gives CDR1 SGHAT, CDR2 FQNNGV. This CDR3 region has 16 residues.

The genes are TRBV10-2 and TRBJ2-3; D not resolved. The V and J ends lost 5 bases and 6 bases respectively, with 12 bases between them. In germline, CDR1 is WSHSY, CDR2 SAAADI. The CDR3 covers 13 residues. This CDR3 reads CASSSGGEDTQYF. In DNA form, the CDR3 reads TGCGCCAGCAGTAGTGGTGGTGAGGATACGCAGTATTTT.

This chain joins TRBV28 and TRBJ2-1; D is ambiguous. V was clipped by 4 bases and J by 6 bases, with 13 bases between them. From germline, CDR1 is MDHEN and CDR2 SYDVKM. CDR3 length: 14 residues. DNA for the CDR3: TGTGCCAGCAGTTCCCCGGGTAGTCGCAATGAGCAGTTCTTC. Protein: CASSSPGSRNEQFF.

This chain connects TRBV29-1 to TRBJ2-6, with a weak D call TRBD2 (6 bases). CDR1 and CDR2 (germline): SQVTM, ANQGSEA. V was clipped by 7 bases and J by 3 bases, with 19 bases between them. This CDR3 is built from 16 residues. In DNA form, the CDR3 reads TGCAGCGCCTCGGGATCGGAGGGCTTTGGGGCCAACGTCCTGACTTTC. Its translation: CSASGSEGFGANVLTF.

On this clone itself: The sample has other DNA sequences that encode this CDR3 too. This chain connects TRBV6-5 to TRBJ1-2, with D perhaps matching TRBD1 (5 bases). The V and J ends lost 6 bases and 2 bases respectively, with 10 bases between them. The CDR3 sequence is 13 residues long. Germline-derived CDR1 and CDR2 are MNHEY and SVGAGI. For the CDR3, the DNA is TGTGCCAGCAGACGAGACAGCAACTATGGCTACACCTTC. Protein product: CASRRDSNYGYTF.